Reported below is one T cell receptor beta chain. No antigen is known for it. Germline assignment: CDR1 SGHDN and CDR2 FVKESK. The CDR3 loop spans 14 amino acids. V dropped 0 bases and J dropped 4 bases, with 9 bases sitting between them. The record originates from a study of OX40 agonist ivuxolimab in advanced cancers. Study summary: In this trial design, patients received ivuxolimab intravenously at 0.01 to 10 mg/kg every 2 weeks. The eligibility criteria allowed prior anti-PD-1, anti-PD-L1 or anti-CTLA-4 therapy, and about 40% had some. Study-wide results and limits: CD8+ T cells showed, on average, more clonal expansion than CD4+ cells.

Here immunoSEQ multiplex PCR was the method, and the copy in TCRdb shows in-frame clones only, minus some. The sample contains about 64,000 clones, more than 80% of which appear only once. V is TRBV14 and J is TRBJ1-2; possible D gene TRBD1, 6 bases. The sequence derives from an adult with an advanced solid tumor such as melanoma, head and neck, liver or kidney cancer. Sequencing was performed on CD4+ or CD8+ T cells sorted from blood, taken in a trial of the OX40 agonist ivuxolimab. This chain's CDR3 is CASSQEDSLYGYTF. As DNA, the CDR3 is TGTGCCAGCAGCCAAGAGGACAGCCTCTATGGCTACACCTTC.